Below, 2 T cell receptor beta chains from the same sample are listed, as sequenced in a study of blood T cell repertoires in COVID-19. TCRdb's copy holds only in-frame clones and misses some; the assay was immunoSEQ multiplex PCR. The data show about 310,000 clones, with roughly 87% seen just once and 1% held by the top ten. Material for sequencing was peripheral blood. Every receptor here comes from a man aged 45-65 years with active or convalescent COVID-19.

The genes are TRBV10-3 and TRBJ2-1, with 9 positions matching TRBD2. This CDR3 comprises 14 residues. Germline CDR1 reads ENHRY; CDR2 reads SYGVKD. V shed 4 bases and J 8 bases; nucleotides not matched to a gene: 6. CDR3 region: CAISGSGRVDEQFF. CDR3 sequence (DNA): TGTGCCATCAGTGGTAGCGGGAGAGTCGATGAGCAGTTCTTC.

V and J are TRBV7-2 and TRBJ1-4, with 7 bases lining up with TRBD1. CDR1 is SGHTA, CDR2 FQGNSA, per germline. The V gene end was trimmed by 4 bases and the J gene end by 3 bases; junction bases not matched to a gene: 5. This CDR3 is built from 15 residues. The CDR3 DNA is TGTGCCAGCAGCTCGACAGGGTCAGCTAATGAAAAACTGTTTTTT. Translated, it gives CASSSTGSANEKLFF. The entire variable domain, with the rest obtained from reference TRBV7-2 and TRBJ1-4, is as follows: GAGVSQSPSNKVTEKGKDVELRCDPISGHTALYWYRQSLGQGLEFLIYFQGNSAPDKSGLPSDRFSAERTGGSVSTLTIQRTQQEDSAVYLCASSSTGSANEKLFFGSGTQLSVL.